The 12 T cell receptor beta chains in this list originate from one sample, sequenced in a study of blood T cell repertoires in COVID-19. Repertoires were generated with immunoSEQ multiplex PCR, while TCRdb's copy carries only in-frame clones and drops some. Among over 250,000 clones listed, roughly nine tenths were seen once. The material sequenced was PBMCs or T cells enriched from blood (not recorded which). Every receptor here comes from a woman between 45 and 65 years old who had recovered from COVID-19.

The chain has TRBV5-1 and TRBJ2-7, with 9 bases lining up with TRBD1. The CDR3 has 14 amino acids. The V segment lost 4 bases and the J segment 4 bases; nucleotides outside the gene matches: 6. Germline CDR1 SGHRS, CDR2 YFSETQ. The CDR3, as DNA: TGCGCCAGCAGCCAGGACAGGGGAGGTTACGAGCAGTACTTC. It encodes CASSQDRGGYEQYF.

The DNA of the CDR3 is TGTGCCAGCAGAGATAGACAGGGAGGCATTCAGTACTTC. Its translation: CASRDRQGGIQYF. The chain couples TRBV6-5 to TRBJ2-4; D possibly corresponds to TRBD1 (7 bases). Trimming stripped 6 bases from V and 9 bases from J, with 15 bases between. The CDR3 totals 13 residues. Germline V CDR1 and CDR2: MNHEY, SVGAGI.

The gene calls are TRBV5-1 and TRBJ2-7, with 9 bases that match TRBD1. With V trimmed by 7 bases and J by 3 bases, 8 bases remained unmatched. Germline assignment: CDR1 SGHRS and CDR2 YFSETQ. The CDR3 totals 14 residues. CDR3 bases: TGCGCCAGCGCTGAGGACAGGGGAGTCTACGAGCAGTACTTC. Translated: CASAEDRGVYEQYF.

The chain combines TRBV9 with TRBJ1-1; 7 positions match TRBD1. CDR1 is SGDLS, CDR2 YYNGEE, per germline. The CDR3 is made up of 15 amino acids. After removal of 0 bases from V and 4 bases from J, the junction contained 6 bases not matched to a gene. The CDR3 coding sequence is TGTGCCAGCAGCGTAGTCCCAGGGGGTAGCACTGAAGCTTTCTTT. Protein product: CASSVVPGGSTEAFF.

J is TRBJ2-5 and V is TRBV6-1; D unresolved. Per the germline V gene, CDR1 is MNHNS and CDR2 is SASEGT. The CDR3 has 15 amino acids. Trimming took off 2 bases at V and 3 bases at J, with 13 bases between the two ends. The CDR3 sequence: CASSESVRSKETQYF. The CDR3 nucleotides read TGTGCCAGCAGTGAATCGGTGAGATCCAAAGAGACCCAGTACTTC.

The chain links TRBV6-5 to TRBJ2-7; 10 bases align to TRBD1. The J segment lost 4 bases and the V segment lost 5 bases, leaving 5 bases of the junction unmatched. The CDR3 is 14 amino acids. Germline V gives CDR1 MNHEY, CDR2 SVGAGI. The CDR3 DNA is TGTGCCAGCAGTCCCGACAGGGGGCGATACGAGCAGTACTTC. Translation gives CASSPDRGRYEQYF.

This chain joins TRBV28 and TRBJ1-2; D is ambiguous. Trimming removed 6 bases from V and 4 bases from J, with 12 bases in between. Germline V gene data show CDR1 as MDHEN and CDR2 as SYDVKM. The CDR3 covers 13 residues. In DNA form, the CDR3 reads TGTGCCAGCAGCCTACCCCCAGGCTATGGCTACACCTTC. It yields the protein CASSLPPGYGYTF.

This chain links TRBV2 with TRBJ1-3, with D maybe TRBD1 (5 bases). Looked up from germline, CDR1 is SNHLY and CDR2 is FYNNEI. V was cut by 2 bases and J by 3 bases, with 20 bases left in between. The CDR3 consists of 18 residues. The CDR3: CASSERATVRADGNTIYF. CDR3 coding DNA: TGTGCCAGCAGTGAAAGGGCGACAGTACGCGCTGATGGAAACACCATATATTTT.

V gene TRBV28 combines with J gene TRBJ1-1; a weak D match, TRBD1 (5 bases). The CDR3 spans 12 residues. The germline V gene has CDR1 MDHEN and CDR2 SYDVKM. CDR3 loop: CAGGDGDTEAFF. The CDR3 DNA reads as TGTGCGGGGGGGGACGGGGACACTGAAGCTTTCTTT.

The chain recombines TRBV6-5 with TRBJ1-2, with D possibly TRBD1 on 6 matching bases. In germline, CDR1 is MNHEY, CDR2 SVGAGI. The CDR3 loop spans 13 amino acids. The ends were cut back, 6 bases at V and 8 bases at J, with 16 bases in the middle. The CDR3 DNA is TGTGCCAGCAGAATAACCAGGGGAAAGGGCTACACCTTC. Translation gives CASRITRGKGYTF.

V is TRBV28 and J is TRBJ1-4; D gene unclear. The CDR3 consists of 12 residues. V was clipped by 4 bases and J by 4 bases, with 4 bases between them. The germline V gene encodes CDR1 MDHEN and CDR2 SYDVKM. CDR3 in amino acids: CASSSINEKLFF. In DNA, the CDR3 is TGTGCCAGCAGTTCAATTAATGAAAAACTGTTTTTT. Looking up the rest from reference TRBV28 and TRBJ1-4 gives the full variable domain: DVKVTQSSRYLVKRTGEKVFLECVQDMDHENMFWYRQDPGLGLRLIYFSYDVKMKEKGDIPEGYSVSREKKERFSLILESASTNQTSMYLCASSSINEKLFFGSGTQLSVL.

V and J are TRBV3-1 (or the pseudogene TRBV3-2) and TRBJ2-7; TRBD2 matches 8 bases. The CDR3 spans 17 residues. CDR1 LGHDT and CDR2 YNNKEL come from the germline V gene (reference sequence). J gave up 0 bases and V 0 bases, and 7 bases lay outside the gene matches. Here the CDR3 reads CASSQDKREPSSYEQYF. DNA for the CDR3: TGTGCCAGCAGCCAAGACAAGCGGGAGCCCAGCTCCTACGAGCAGTACTTC.